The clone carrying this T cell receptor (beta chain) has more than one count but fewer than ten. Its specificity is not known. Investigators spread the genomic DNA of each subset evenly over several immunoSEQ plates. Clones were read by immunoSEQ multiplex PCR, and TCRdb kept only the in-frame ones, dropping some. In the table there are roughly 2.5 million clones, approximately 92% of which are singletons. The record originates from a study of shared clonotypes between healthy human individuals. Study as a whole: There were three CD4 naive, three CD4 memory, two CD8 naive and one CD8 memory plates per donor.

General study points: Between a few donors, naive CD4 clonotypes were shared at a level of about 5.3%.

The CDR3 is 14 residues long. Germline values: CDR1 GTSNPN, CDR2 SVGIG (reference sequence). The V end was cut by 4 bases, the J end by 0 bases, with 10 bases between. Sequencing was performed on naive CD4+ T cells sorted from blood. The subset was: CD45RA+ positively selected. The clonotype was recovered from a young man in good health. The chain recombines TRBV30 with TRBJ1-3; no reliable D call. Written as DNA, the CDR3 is TGTGCCTGGATGGAGGGTTCCTCTGGAAACACCATATATTTT. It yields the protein CAWMEGSSGNTIYF.